One and the same sample provided the 11 T cell receptor beta chains below, sequenced in a study of post-analysis software for immune sequencing data (dated by TCRdb to about 2015). Their antigens remain unidentified. The method was PCR. Sequencing took place on an Illumina HiSeq 2500. To reduce PCR and sequencing biases, unique molecular identifiers were incorporated into the TCR beta cDNA libraries. The public reads were reprocessed in TCRdb via fastp at Q25 and MiXCR, keeping in-frame beta chains. Records with the same CDR3 protein are collapsed into one entry carrying the most frequent genes and DNA. The sample profile shows about 820,000 distinct CDR3 sequences; approximately 57% of them were found once. Under 6% of the sample lies in the top ten. The paper's findings and limits, for the study overall: Patients showed significantly higher frequencies than controls for about five TRBV segments, among them TRBV5-6, TRBV5-1 and TRBV20-1.

Sequencing was carried out using blood. The receptors originated from a girl under 18 with multiple sclerosis.

The rearrangement links TRBV9 to TRBJ2-1; D is unresolved. This CDR3 is 14 amino acids long. V lost 1 base to trimming and J lost 5 bases, with 10 bases between them. Germline CDR1 and CDR2: SGDLS and YYNGEE. The CDR3 region has the DNA TGTGCCAGCAGCGTAATAGGGTTGGACAATGAGCAGTTCTTC. As protein: CASSVIGLDNEQFF.

The CDR3 region has the DNA TGCAGTGCTAGTCGTGGTAGCGGGGGGGGCATAGACGATGAGCAGTTCTTC. It encodes CSASRGSGGGIDDEQFF. The J gene is TRBJ2-1, the V gene TRBV20-1; 11 nucleotides line up with TRBD2. Germline-derived CDR1 and CDR2 are DFQATT and SNEGSKA (reference sequence). The V and J ends lost 3 bases and 8 bases, in that order; junction bases with no gene match: 15. The CDR3 has 17 residues.

This chain uses TRBV6-5 with TRBJ2-1; 7 positions agree with TRBD2. Germline V gene sequence: CDR1 MNHEY, CDR2 SVGAGI. This CDR3 has 16 residues. Trimming cost V 4 bases and J 2 bases; bases outside gene matches: 8. CDR3 region: CASSSRGDYPYNEQFF. In DNA, the CDR3 is TGTGCCAGCAGTTCCCGGGGGGATTACCCCTACAATGAGCAGTTCTTC.

The V gene is TRBV4-2, the J gene TRBJ2-5; perhaps TRBD2 as D (5 bases). V shed 3 bases and J shed 4 bases, with 12 bases lying between them. The length of the CDR3 is 14 residues. Germline V lookup: CDR1 LGHNA, CDR2 YNFKEQ. CDR3: CASSQFMGVETQYF. CDR3 bases: TGTGCCAGCAGCCAGTTTATGGGAGTAGAGACCCAGTACTTC.

This chain uses TRBV3-1 with TRBJ2-7; D is unclear. This CDR3 spans 15 amino acids. Trimming removed 0 bases from V and 0 bases from J, with 9 bases in between. Germline values: CDR1 LGHDT, CDR2 YNNKEL (reference sequence). CDR3 amino acids: CASSQDLSASYEQYF. Here the CDR3 DNA reads TGTGCCAGCAGCCAAGATTTGTCAGCCTCCTACGAGCAGTACTTC.

This rearrangement joins TRBV20-1 to TRBJ2-1; D is undetermined. V gave up 8 bases and J gave up 13 bases, with 24 bases separating them. The CDR3 loop spans 13 amino acids. The germline V gene encodes CDR1 DFQATT and CDR2 SNEGSKA (reference sequence). CDR3 residues: CSPEMSLDATQFF. The CDR3 region has the DNA TGCAGTCCGGAAATGTCCTTGGACGCGACCCAGTTCTTC.

This chain links TRBV5-1 with TRBJ2-7; D call uncertain. Germline V gene lookup returns CDR1 SGHRS and CDR2 YFSETQ. The CDR3 sequence is 14 residues long. Trimming pared 2 bases from V and 2 bases from J, leaving 11 bases between. In DNA, the CDR3 is TGCGCCAGCAGCTTATCTTTCACTACCTACGAGCAGTACTTC. Residues: CASSLSFTTYEQYF.

The chain carries TRBV20-1 and TRBJ2-4; 10 bases are shared with TRBD2. TRBJ2-7 matches the DNA end more closely, so the J call is doubtful. Germline values: CDR1 DFQATT, CDR2 SNEGSKA (reference sequence). There are 17 residues in the CDR3. The CDR3 coding sequence is TGCAGTGCTAGAGCGCCGCTAGCGGGAGTCCACTGGTACGAGCAGTACTTC. It translates to CSARAPLAGVHWYEQYF.

This sequence joins TRBV6-5 and TRBJ1-6; unclear D gene. CDR1 MNHEY and CDR2 SVGAGI come from the germline V gene. Trimming cost V 7 bases and J 5 bases, with 12 bases left between them. This CDR3 is 14 amino acids long. In DNA, the CDR3 is TGTGCCAGCAAAAAAAACCGGGATAATTCACCCCTCCACTTT. Amino acids: CASKKNRDNSPLHF.

This chain links TRBV5-1 with TRBJ1-2, with 7 bases fitting TRBD1. J was trimmed by 6 bases and V by 5 bases; bases with no gene match: 7. The CDR3 totals 13 residues. Germline V gene data show CDR1 as SGHRS and CDR2 as YFSETQ. The CDR3 region is CASRQGNGDGYTF. The CDR3 DNA reads as TGCGCCAGCAGACAGGGGAACGGCGATGGCTACACCTTC.

The gene calls are TRBV29-1 and TRBJ2-7; 7 bases line up with TRBD2. CDR3 length: 13 amino acids. Germline loops: CDR1 SQVTM, CDR2 ANQGSEA. The V and J ends lost 4 bases and 4 bases, in that order; junction bases with no gene match: 7. CDR3 DNA: TGCAGCGTTGCAGACGGGACTAATTACGAGCAGTACTTC. It encodes CSVADGTNYEQYF.